Below are 26 T cell receptor beta chains sequenced from a single sample in a study of T-cell reconstitution after alpha-beta-depleted transplantation in children. Unique molecular identifiers were used in preparing the TCRbeta library. Via MiXCR, TCRdb re-called the PCR reads, giving one row per CDR3 protein. The table includes approximately 270,000 distinct CDR3 sequences, roughly 25% detected once. The material was PBMCs, mostly from graft donor cells, obtained 360 days after TCRalphabeta/CD19-depleted stem cell transplant. The receptors derive from a female patient aged 2 to 10 who had a stem cell transplant for congenital amegakaryocytic thrombocytopenia, so the T cells may come from the graft donor.

This clonotype was counted a few times. The V and J genes are TRBV20-1 and TRBJ2-3; weak D call: TRBD1 (6 bases). Germline CDR1 is DFQATT and CDR2 is SNEGSKA (reference sequence). V lost 0 bases to trimming and J lost 3 bases, with 13 bases between them. This CDR3 has 15 amino acids. Written as DNA, the CDR3 is TGCAGTGCTAGAGATTTAGGGGGAAGGACAGATACGCAGTATTTT. Translating it yields CSARDLGGRTDTQYF.

This clonotype was counted many times. The V gene is TRBV19, the J gene TRBJ1-5; the D gene is possibly TRBD1 (6 bases). V gave up 7 bases and J gave up 1 base, with 23 bases separating them. The germline gives CDR1 LNHDA, CDR2 SQIVND (reference sequence). The CDR3 extends over 18 amino acids. CDR3 DNA sequence: TGTGCCAGTAATCCAGGGGAGGAAATTGGGTACAGCAATCAGCCCCAGCATTTT. This sequence encodes CASNPGEEIGYSNQPQHF.

This clonotype was seen a handful of times. This rearrangement joins TRBV20-1 to TRBJ2-6; a possible D gene is TRBD1 (6 bases). V was shortened by 2 bases and J by 0 bases, with 14 bases between the two germline ends. From germline, CDR1 is DFQATT and CDR2 SNEGSKA (reference sequence). The CDR3 consists of 17 residues. The CDR3 here is CSARSGQTISGANVLTF. The CDR3 DNA follows: TGCAGTGCTAGATCGGGACAAACAATCTCTGGGGCCAACGTCCTGACTTTC.

This clonotype has just a few counts. J is TRBJ2-2 and V is TRBV20-1; 10 bases align to TRBD1. This CDR3 has 17 amino acids. Germline V CDR1 and CDR2: DFQATT, SNEGSKA (reference sequence). Trimming at V came to 4 bases and at J to 2 bases, leaving 10 bases not matched to a gene. The DNA of the CDR3 is TGCAGTGCTATACACCGGACAGGGGGTTCAAACACCGGGGAGCTGTTTTTT. It translates to CSAIHRTGGSNTGELFF.

The J gene is TRBJ1-1, the V gene TRBV5-4, with D hard to call. The CDR3 extends over 15 amino acids. Germline V gene lookup returns CDR1 SGHNT and CDR2 YYREEE (reference sequence). The ends were cut back, 0 bases at V and 1 base at J, with 10 bases in the middle. The DNA of the CDR3 is TGTGCCAGCAGCTTGGAGGCAGGAAGGAACACTGAAGCTTTCTTT. This codes for CASSLEAGRNTEAFF.

This clonotype was seen many times. The gene calls are TRBV12-3 or TRBV12-4 and TRBJ2-7; no clear D gene. The length of the CDR3 is 13 residues. The ends were cut back, 6 bases at V and 4 bases at J, with 13 bases in the middle. The DNA for the CDR3 is TGTGCCAGCAGAGACTCCTACCGTTACGAGCAGTACTTC. Protein sequence: CASRDSYRYEQYF.

V usage is TRBV12-3 or TRBV12-4 and J usage is TRBJ2-1; D is undetermined. This CDR3 is built from 13 residues. With 5 bases removed from V and 2 bases from J, the gap between germline ends came to 7 bases. The CDR3 loop is CASSLVAYNEQFF. The CDR3 coding sequence is TGTGCCAGCAGTCTTGTTGCCTACAATGAGCAGTTCTTC.

This clonotype was recorded at least ten times. This chain connects TRBV29-1 to TRBJ2-1, with unresolved D. Trimming took 1 base from V and 5 from J, leaving 12 bases between them. The CDR3 has 14 amino acids. From germline, CDR1 is SQVTM and CDR2 ANQGSEA. The CDR3, as DNA: TGCAGCGTTGAAGGATACCCATGGAACAATGAGCAGTTCTTC. Translating it yields CSVEGYPWNNEQFF.

The V gene is TRBV4-1, the J gene TRBJ2-5, with 12 bases fitting TRBD2. CDR1 is MGHRA and CDR2 is YSYEKL in the germline V gene. The trim removed 0 bases at V and 1 base at J, leaving 18 bases unmatched. The CDR3 is 22 residues long. This CDR3 is CASSQESTGTSGPVLLQETQYF. CDR3 sequence (DNA): TGCGCCAGCAGCCAAGAATCTACCGGGACTAGCGGGCCAGTACTACTCCAAGAGACCCAGTACTTC.

This clonotype turned up a few times. The chain is built from TRBV28 and TRBJ2-7; TRBD1 matches at 7 bases. This CDR3 has 15 residues. The V gene end was trimmed by 3 bases and the J gene end by 3 bases; junction bases not matched to a gene: 8. Per germline, CDR1 MDHEN and CDR2 SYDVKM. The CDR3 loop is CASSFTRQGGYEQYF. In DNA, the CDR3 is TGTGCCAGCAGTTTCACAAGACAGGGCGGCTACGAGCAGTACTTC.

This clonotype was recorded at least ten times. The chain recombines TRBV3-1 with TRBJ2-2; D unclear. Germline loops: CDR1 LGHDT, CDR2 YNNKEL (reference sequence). The CDR3 is made up of 14 amino acids. The V end was cut by 2 bases, the J end by 3 bases, with 7 bases between. The CDR3 region is CASSQNGYTGELFF. The CDR3 DNA reads TGTGCCAGCAGCCAAAATGGGTACACCGGGGAGCTGTTTTTT.

The J gene is TRBJ2-3, the V gene TRBV20-1, with a weak D call TRBD2 (5 bases). V was trimmed by 3 bases and J by 0 bases, leaving 19 bases between them. This CDR3 has 17 residues. Germline V gene sequence: CDR1 DFQATT, CDR2 SNEGSKA (reference sequence). The chain's CDR3 is CSARKLGGYSSTDTQYF. For the CDR3, the DNA is TGCAGTGCTAGGAAGCTAGGAGGCTACTCTAGCACAGATACGCAGTATTTT.

The rearrangement uses TRBV20-1 and TRBJ1-3, with TRBD1 matching 9 bases. Losses at the gene ends were 4 bases for V and 2 bases for J; bases not matched to a gene: 3. Looked up from germline, CDR1 is DFQATT and CDR2 is SNEGSKA (reference sequence). The CDR3 extends over 14 amino acids. In DNA, the CDR3 is TGCAGTGCTAACAGGGGGCAGGCTGGAAACACCATATATTTT. It codes for CSANRGQAGNTIYF.

This clonotype was seen a few times. The chain is built from TRBV18 and TRBJ2-5; D not certain. This CDR3 contains 13 residues. Trimming left V 3 bases short and J 4 bases short, with 9 bases between. Germline V gene sequence: CDR1 KGHSH, CDR2 LQKENI. The CDR3 spells CASSPGMRETQYF. The CDR3 DNA reads TGTGCCAGCTCACCGGGGATGAGAGAGACCCAGTACTTC.

The chain combines TRBV6-1 with TRBJ2-3; the D gene is possibly TRBD1 (5 bases). Germline V gene data show CDR1 as MNHNS and CDR2 as SASEGT. V lost 8 bases and J 1 base, leaving 13 bases between the germline ends. CDR3 length: 14 residues. CDR3 nucleotide sequence: TGTGCCAGCGGGGCGAGTCCTGGCACAGATACGCAGTATTTT. Translation: CASGASPGTDTQYF.

This clonotype was counted many times. The chain is built from TRBV24-1 and TRBJ2-5; the D gene could be TRBD1 or TRBD2 (5 bases each). This CDR3 contains 14 residues. The ends were cut back, 2 bases at V and 2 bases at J, with 8 bases in the middle. Germline values: CDR1 KGHDR, CDR2 SFDVKD. The CDR3 DNA is TGTGCCACCAGTGATTGGGACGGACAAGAGACCCAGTACTTC. Its protein is CATSDWDGQETQYF.

The V gene is TRBV20-1, the J gene TRBJ2-1; 10 bases are shared with TRBD2. V shed 5 bases and J 12 bases; nucleotides not matched to a gene: 13. This CDR3 spans 14 amino acids. CDR1 and CDR2 (germline): DFQATT, SNEGSKA (reference sequence). CDR3 DNA: TGCAGTGCTGCTTTAGCGGGAGGCTCTTTCGGGCAGTTCTTC. This gives the protein CSAALAGGSFGQFF.

The chain joins TRBV7-3 to TRBJ2-7; TRBD2 matches at 9 bases. The germline V gene encodes CDR1 SGHTA and CDR2 FQGTGA. With V trimmed by 5 bases and J by 6 bases, 11 bases remained unmatched. The CDR3 consists of 15 residues. DNA for the CDR3: TGTGCCAGCAGCCCATCAGGGCTAGCGGGGACCGAGCAGTACTTC. It is translated as CASSPSGLAGTEQYF.

There are many counts of this clonotype. The rearrangement uses TRBV25-1 and TRBJ2-7; 8 nucleotides line up with TRBD1. V lost 1 base, J lost 4 bases, and 6 bases stayed unmatched. CDR3 length: 15 amino acids. From germline, CDR1 is MGHDK and CDR2 SYGVNS. The CDR3 region is CASSEWPGGRYEQYF. The CDR3 DNA follows: TGTGCCAGCAGTGAATGGCCAGGGGGCAGGTACGAGCAGTACTTC.

The chain has TRBV3-1 and TRBJ2-1; unclear D gene. The germline CDR1 and CDR2 sequences are LGHDT and YNNKEL (reference sequence). Between the trimmed V and J ends, which lost 0 bases and 5 bases, there was a span of 11 bases. CDR3 length: 15 amino acids. In DNA form, the CDR3 reads TGTGCCAGCAGCCAAGATTTACAGATCGACAATGAGCAGTTCTTC. Protein: CASSQDLQIDNEQFF.

This chain links TRBV28 with TRBJ2-2, with TRBD2 matching 9 bases. Germline CDR1 is MDHEN and CDR2 is SYDVKM. This CDR3 is built from 15 residues. V dropped 3 bases and J dropped 5; count of bases not matched to a gene: 4. CDR3 residues: CASSLSLAGTGELFF. CDR3 DNA: TGTGCCAGCAGTTTGAGTCTAGCGGGAACCGGGGAGCTGTTTTTT.

This clonotype was observed a handful of times. The chain is built from TRBV13 and TRBJ2-5; D is ambiguous. The CDR3 covers 13 residues. Germline V gene lookup returns CDR1 PRHDT and CDR2 FYEKMQ (reference sequence). Deletions cut 2 bases from V and 4 bases from J, with 8 bases between. The CDR3 DNA reads TGTGCCAGCAGCTTAACAAACAGAGAGACCCAGTACTTC. It encodes CASSLTNRETQYF.

A few counts support this clonotype. The J gene is TRBJ1-6, the V gene TRBV18; D perhaps matches TRBD1 (6 bases). Deletions cut 2 bases from V and 3 bases from J, with 11 bases between. The germline V gene has CDR1 KGHSH and CDR2 LQKENI. The CDR3 is 16 residues long. The CDR3 DNA reads as TGTGCCAGCTCACCAAGGACAGCGGACTATAATTCACCCCTCCACTTT. Protein sequence: CASSPRTADYNSPLHF.

The chain couples TRBV7-9 to TRBJ2-1, with D unclear. V gave up 10 bases and J gave up 8 bases, with 18 bases separating them. CDR1 and CDR2 from the germline V gene are SEHNR and FQNEAQ (reference sequence). CDR3 length: 13 amino acids. Here the CDR3 DNA reads TGTGCCATGAGAAAGATTAGTCTCCATGAGCAGTTCTTC. Translation: CAMRKISLHEQFF.

V and J are TRBV4-2 and TRBJ2-2, with 7 bases lining up with TRBD2. The CDR3 sequence is 17 residues long. The J segment lost 2 bases and the V segment lost 2 bases, leaving 8 bases of the junction unmatched. The germline V gene has CDR1 LGHNA and CDR2 YNFKEQ. The CDR3 is CASSQHRREGNTGELFF. The CDR3 coding sequence is TGTGCCAGCAGCCAACATCGGAGGGAGGGAAACACCGGGGAGCTGTTTTTT.

This clonotype was counted a few times. V is TRBV29-1 and J is TRBJ1-5; D is unresolved. CDR3 size: 14 residues. Germline loops: CDR1 SQVTM, CDR2 ANQGSEA. V was clipped by 3 bases and J by 2 bases, with 11 bases between them. The CDR3 loop is CSVDCRTRNQPQHF. DNA of the CDR3: TGCAGCGTTGATTGCAGAACCCGCAATCAGCCCCAGCATTTT. The full variable domain, its missing parts supplied by reference TRBV29-1 and TRBJ1-5, is SAVISQKPSRDICQRGTSLTIQCQVDSQVTMMFWYRQQPGQSLTLIATANQGSEATYESGFVIDKFPISRPNLTFSTLTVSNMSPEDSSIYLCSVDCRTRNQPQHFGDGTRLSIL.